The rows below give T cell receptor beta chains drawn from one sample of a study of blood T cell repertoires in COVID-19. This table comes from immunoSEQ multiplex PCR, and its TCRdb copy is limited to in-frame clones, with some not included. Here the sample spans under 130,000 clones, approximately 80% being singletons. What was sequenced was peripheral blood. Every receptor here comes from a man at least 80 years old with acute or convalescent COVID-19. The CDR3 runs from the conserved cysteine through the conserved F or W. The order of the fields is V gene, clone size, J gene, D gene, CDR3 protein, CDR3 DNA. The D gene is left open where the match is weak. Not every row has a clone size; where given, it reads once, few, many or a size class.

TRBV10-3	.	TRBJ1-2	.	CAITPGEGYTF	TGTGCCATCACACCGGGGGAGGGCTACACCTTC
TRBV24-1	.	TRBJ2-1	TRBD1	CATSDPAGGTGGNEQFF	TGTGCCACCAGTGACCCCGCCGGCGGGACAGGGGGAAATGAGCAGTTCTTC
TRBV30	.	TRBJ2-1	TRBD2	CAWSVRNREDNEQFF	TGTGCCTGGAGTGTACGGAATCGGGAGGACAATGAGCAGTTCTTC
TRBV3-1/TRBV3-2	.	TRBJ2-7	TRBD1	CASSPRDRGPRGSYEQYF	TGTGCCAGCAGTCCCCGGGACAGGGGCCCTCGAGGCTCCTACGAGCAGTACTTC
TRBV10-3	.	TRBJ2-3	TRBD2	CAISFGTSGTTDTQYF	TGTGCCATCAGTTTCGGGACTAGCGGGACCACAGATACGCAGTATTTT
TRBV5-1	.	TRBJ2-3	.	CASSPQMLLVTDTQYF	TGCGCCAGCAGCCCGCAAATGCTTTTAGTTACAGATACGCAGTATTTT
TRBV10-2	.	TRBJ2-7	TRBD1	CASRGQGEYEQYF	TGCGCCAGCAGGGGACAGGGGGAGTACGAGCAGTACTTC
TRBV7-2	.	TRBJ2-7	.	CASSLAGGVNYEQYF	TGTGCCAGCAGCTTAGCAGGCGGGGTAAACTACGAGCAGTACTTC
TRBV14	once	TRBJ1-1	TRBD1	CASSSTSGGTEAFF	TGTGCCAGCAGCTCAACCTCAGGGGGCACTGAAGCTTTCTTT
TRBV7-6	.	TRBJ1-1	.	CASSPQPQGLNTEAFF	TGTGCCAGCAGCCCCCAACCACAGGGCCTAAACACTGAAGCTTTCTTT
TRBV28	.	TRBJ2-7	.	CASSFGQGVYEQYF	TGTGCCAGCAGTTTCGGGCAGGGCGTCTACGAGCAGTACTTC
TRBV27	once	TRBJ1-6	TRBD1	CASSPDREGSPLHF	TGTGCCAGCAGTCCCGACAGGGAAGGATCACCCCTCCACTTT
TRBV30	.	TRBJ2-2	TRBD2	CAWTAGVNTGELFF	TGTGCCTGGACAGCGGGAGTTAACACCGGGGAGCTGTTTTTT
TRBV30	.	TRBJ1-6	.	CAWSAANGYNSPLHF	TGTGCCTGGAGTGCCGCCAACGGGTATAATTCACCCCTCCACTTT
TRBV6-6	.	TRBJ1-1	.	CASSYEEGGNTEAFF	TGTGCCAGCAGTTACGAGGAAGGAGGGAACACTGAAGCTTTCTTT
TRBV28	.	TRBJ1-3	TRBD1	CASSLRPGQGGSGNTIYF	TGTGCCAGCAGTTTAAGACCGGGACAGGGTGGCTCTGGAAACACCATATATTTT